The entry that follows covers one T cell receptor beta chain sequence. This entry belongs to a study of shared clonotypes between healthy human individuals. Only in-frame clones appear in the TCRdb table, and some are missing; sequencing was by immunoSEQ multiplex PCR. Of over 400,000 clones listed, around 85% were seen once; the top ten hold roughly 13%. The source is a woman aged 35 to 49 in good health. Some clones in this sample may be carry-over from other donors' samples. Sequenced: PBMCs.

The CDR3 is CASSPFSGTNGQPQHF. CDR3 bases: TGTGCCAGCTCTCCCTTTTCCGGGACGAATGGGCAGCCCCAGCATTTT. The J gene is TRBJ1-5, the V gene TRBV7-2, with D tentatively TRBD1 (5 bases). The CDR3 sequence is 16 residues long. Germline V gives CDR1 SGHTA, CDR2 FQGNSA. Between the trimmed V and J ends, which lost 8 bases and 7 bases, there was a span of 24 bases.